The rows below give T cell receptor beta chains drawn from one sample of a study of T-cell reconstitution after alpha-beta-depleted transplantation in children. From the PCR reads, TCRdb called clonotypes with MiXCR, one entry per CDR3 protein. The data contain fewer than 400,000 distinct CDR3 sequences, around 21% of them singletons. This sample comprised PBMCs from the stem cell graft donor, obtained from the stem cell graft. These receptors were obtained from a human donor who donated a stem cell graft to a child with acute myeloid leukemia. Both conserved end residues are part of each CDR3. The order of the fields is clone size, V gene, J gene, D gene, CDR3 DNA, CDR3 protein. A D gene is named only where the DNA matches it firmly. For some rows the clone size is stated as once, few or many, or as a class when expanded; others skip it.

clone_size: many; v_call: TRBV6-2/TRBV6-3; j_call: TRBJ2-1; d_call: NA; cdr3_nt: TGTGCCAGCAGTTACGAAATAGGGAGGAATGAGCAGTTCTTC; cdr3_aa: CASSYEIGRNEQFF
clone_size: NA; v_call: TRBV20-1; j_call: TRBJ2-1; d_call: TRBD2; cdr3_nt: TGCTGTGCTAGGATAGGGACTATAGTCCCTTTTTTAAGCTCCTACAATGAGCAGTTCTTC; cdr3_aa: CCARIGTIVPFLSSYNEQFF
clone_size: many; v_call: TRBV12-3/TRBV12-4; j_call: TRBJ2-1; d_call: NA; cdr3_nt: TGTGCCAGCACCCCCTACGGGAGTGGAGGCAATGAGCAGTTCTTC; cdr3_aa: CASTPYGSGGNEQFF
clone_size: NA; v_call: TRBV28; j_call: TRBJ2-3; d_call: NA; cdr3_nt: TGTGCCAGCAGTTTAGGGGATAGAAAGAGGAGAGCAGATACGCAGTATTTT; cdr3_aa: CASSLGDRKRRADTQYF
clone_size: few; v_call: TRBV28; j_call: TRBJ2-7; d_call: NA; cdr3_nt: TGTGCCAGCAGTTTGCCGGGATTAACTAACGAGCAGTACTTC; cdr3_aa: CASSLPGLTNEQYF
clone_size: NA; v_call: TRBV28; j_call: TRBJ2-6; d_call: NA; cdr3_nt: TGTGCCAGCAGTTCCGCCAGGGGAACTGGGGCCAACGTCCTGACTTTC; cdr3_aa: CASSSARGTGANVLTF
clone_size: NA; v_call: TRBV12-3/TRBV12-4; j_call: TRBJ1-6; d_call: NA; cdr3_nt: TGTGCCAGCAGTTGGGACACCGGATCACCCCTCCACTTT; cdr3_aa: CASSWDTGSPLHF
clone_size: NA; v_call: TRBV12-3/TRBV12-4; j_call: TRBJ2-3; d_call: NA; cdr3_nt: TGTGCCAGCAGTTTATTTGGGAAGAGCACAGATACGCAGTATTTT; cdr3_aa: CASSLFGKSTDTQYF
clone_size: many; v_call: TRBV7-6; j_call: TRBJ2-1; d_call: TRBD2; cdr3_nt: TGTGCCAGCAGCTTAGAGCGGGGACCTAAGGAGCAGTTCTTC; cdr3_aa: CASSLERGPKEQFF
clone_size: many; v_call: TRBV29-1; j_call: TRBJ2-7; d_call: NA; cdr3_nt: TGCAGCGTTGGTAACGGCTACGAGCAGTACTTC; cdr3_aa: CSVGNGYEQYF
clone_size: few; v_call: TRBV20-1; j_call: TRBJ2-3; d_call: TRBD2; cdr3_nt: TGCAGTGCTAGAGATGACTTAAGGGGACTAGCGGGAGATACGCAGTATTTT; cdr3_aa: CSARDDLRGLAGDTQYF
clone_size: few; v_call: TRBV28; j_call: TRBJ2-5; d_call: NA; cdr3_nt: TGTGCCAGCAGTTTAAGGCAAGGGGAAGAGACCCAGTACTTC; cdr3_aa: CASSLRQGEETQYF
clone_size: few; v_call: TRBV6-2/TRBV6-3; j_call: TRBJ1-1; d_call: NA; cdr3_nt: TGTGCCAGCAGTTTCGCCAACAGAGACACTGAAGCTTTCTTT; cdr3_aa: CASSFANRDTEAFF
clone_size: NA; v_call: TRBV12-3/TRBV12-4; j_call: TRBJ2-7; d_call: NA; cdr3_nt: TGTGCCAGCAGTCTGAAGTCCTACGAGCAGTACTTC; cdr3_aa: CASSLKSYEQYF
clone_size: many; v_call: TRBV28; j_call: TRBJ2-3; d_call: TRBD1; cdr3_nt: TGTGCCAGCAGTTTAACCTCAGGACAGGGGGGAGGCACAGATACGCAGTATTTT; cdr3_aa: CASSLTSGQGGGTDTQYF
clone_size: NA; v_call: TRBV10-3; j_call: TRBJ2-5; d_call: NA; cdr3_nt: TGTGCCATCAGTGAGGGGGCCACAGGCCAAGAGACCCAGTACTTC; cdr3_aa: CAISEGATGQETQYF
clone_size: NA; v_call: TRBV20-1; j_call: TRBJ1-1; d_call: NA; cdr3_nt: TGCAGTGCTAGATTAGTGAACACTGAAGCTTTCTTT; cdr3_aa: CSARLVNTEAFF
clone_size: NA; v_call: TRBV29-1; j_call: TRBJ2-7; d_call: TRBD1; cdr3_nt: TGCAGCGTTGAAGACCCGACAGGGACCTACGAGCAGTACTTC; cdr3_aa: CSVEDPTGTYEQYF
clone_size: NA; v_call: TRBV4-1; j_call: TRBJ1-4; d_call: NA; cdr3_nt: TGCGCCAGCAGCCTGCGGTCGTCCGCGCCTAATGAAAAACTGTTTTTT; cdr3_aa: CASSLRSSAPNEKLFF
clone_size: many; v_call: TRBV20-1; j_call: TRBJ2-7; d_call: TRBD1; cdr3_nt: TGCAGGAGCCCAAGGACAGGGCTTAACGAGCAGTACTTC; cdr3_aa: CRSPRTGLNEQYF
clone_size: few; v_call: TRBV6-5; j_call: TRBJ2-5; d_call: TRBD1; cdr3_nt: TGTGCCAGCAGTTACCCAGGCAGGGGGCGCCGAGAGACCCAGTACTTC; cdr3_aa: CASSYPGRGRRETQYF
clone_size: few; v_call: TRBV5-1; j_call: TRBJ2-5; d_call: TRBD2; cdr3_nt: TGCGCCAGCAGCGCGGGCCTTGGACTAGCGGGAGCGGGTGAGACCCAGTACTTC; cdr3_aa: CASSAGLGLAGAGETQYF
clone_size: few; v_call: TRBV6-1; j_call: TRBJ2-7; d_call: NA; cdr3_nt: TGTGCCAGCAGTGCGGCGGGACAGTCCTTAAGGTGCGAGCAGTACTTC; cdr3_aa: CASSAAGQSLRCEQYF
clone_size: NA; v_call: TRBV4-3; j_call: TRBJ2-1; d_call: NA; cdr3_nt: TGCGCCAGCAGCCACCAGTCCGGGGAAGGGACCTACAATGAGCAGTTCTTC; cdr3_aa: CASSHQSGEGTYNEQFF
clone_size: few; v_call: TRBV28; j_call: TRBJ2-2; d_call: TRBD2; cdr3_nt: TGTGCCAGCAGTTTAAGCGTGCCTAGCGGGAGGATCCTAGGGACCGGGGAGCTGTTTTTT; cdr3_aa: CASSLSVPSGRILGTGELFF
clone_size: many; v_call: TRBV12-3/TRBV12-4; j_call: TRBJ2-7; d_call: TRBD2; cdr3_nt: TGTGCCAGCGGTAGCGGGGGTGGCTCCTACGAGCAGTACTTC; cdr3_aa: CASGSGGGSYEQYF
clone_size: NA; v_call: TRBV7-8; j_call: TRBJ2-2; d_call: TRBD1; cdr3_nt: TGTGCCACCCTACCGACAGGGTATCGCACCGGGGAGCTGTTTTTT; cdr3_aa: CATLPTGYRTGELFF
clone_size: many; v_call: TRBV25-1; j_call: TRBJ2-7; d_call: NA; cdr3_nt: TGTGCCAGCAGTGAATTACAGGAGGGCGGGCGGAACGAGCAGTACTTC; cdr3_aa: CASSELQEGGRNEQYF
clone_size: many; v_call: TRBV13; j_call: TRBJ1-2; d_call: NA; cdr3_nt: TGTGCCAGCAGCATAGGGAGATTTAACTATGGCTACACCTTC; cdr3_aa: CASSIGRFNYGYTF
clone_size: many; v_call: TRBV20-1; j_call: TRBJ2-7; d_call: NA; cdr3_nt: TGCAGTGCTAGGCAGGCGGAAGACGAGCAGTACTTC; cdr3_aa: CSARQAEDEQYF
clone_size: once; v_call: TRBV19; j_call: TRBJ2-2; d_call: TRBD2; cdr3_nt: TGTGCCAGTAGTTCCTCGGGACTACCCACCGGGGAGCTGTTTTTT; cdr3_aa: CASSSSGLPTGELFF
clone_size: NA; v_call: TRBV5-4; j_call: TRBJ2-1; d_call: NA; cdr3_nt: TGTGCCAGCAGCCAGACAGAATACAATGAGCAGTTCTTC; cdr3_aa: CASSQTEYNEQFF
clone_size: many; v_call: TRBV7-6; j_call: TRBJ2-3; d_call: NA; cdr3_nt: TGTGCCAGCAGCCCGAACCCCACAGATACGCAGTATTTT; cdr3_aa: CASSPNPTDTQYF
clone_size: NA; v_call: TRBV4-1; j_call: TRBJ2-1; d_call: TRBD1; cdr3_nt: TGCGCCAGCAGCCCTATGCCGGGACAGGGGGCCGATGAGCAGTTCTTC; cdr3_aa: CASSPMPGQGADEQFF
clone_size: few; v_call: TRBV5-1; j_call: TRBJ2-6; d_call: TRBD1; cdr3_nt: TGCGCCAGCAGCTCGGGGACAGGGGCGATTTCTGGGGCCAACGTCCTGACTTTC; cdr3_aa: CASSSGTGAISGANVLTF
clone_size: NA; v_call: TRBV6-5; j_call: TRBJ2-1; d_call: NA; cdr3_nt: TGTGCCAGCAGTCAAGGACATGAGCAGTTCTTC; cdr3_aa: CASSQGHEQFF
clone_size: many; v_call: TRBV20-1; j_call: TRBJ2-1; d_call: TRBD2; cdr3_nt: TGCAGTGCTCCTATTAGAACTAGCGGGGGGTACAATGAGCAGTTCTTC; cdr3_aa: CSAPIRTSGGYNEQFF
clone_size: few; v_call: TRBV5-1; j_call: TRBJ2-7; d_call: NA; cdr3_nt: TGCGCCAGCAGCTTGGCTGCTAGCGACTCCTACGAGCAGTACTTC; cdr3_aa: CASSLAASDSYEQYF
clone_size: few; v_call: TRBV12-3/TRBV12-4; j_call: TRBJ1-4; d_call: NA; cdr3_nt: TGTGCCAGCAGTTTCGGGGACACAACTAATGAAAAACTGTTTTTT; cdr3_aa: CASSFGDTTNEKLFF
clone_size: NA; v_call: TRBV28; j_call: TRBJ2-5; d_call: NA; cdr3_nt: TGTGCCAGCGACACTTCTTCGATTCGCTACCAAGAGACCCAGTACTTC; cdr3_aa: CASDTSSIRYQETQYF
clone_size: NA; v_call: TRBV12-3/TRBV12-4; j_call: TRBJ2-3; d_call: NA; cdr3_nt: TGTGCCAGCAGTTTCGGGTTTAGAGATACGCAGTATTTT; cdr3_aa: CASSFGFRDTQYF
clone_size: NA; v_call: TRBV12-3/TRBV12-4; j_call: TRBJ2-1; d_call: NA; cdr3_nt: TGTGCCAGCAGTTTAGTGGAACCGAGGGACTCTGAGCAGTTCTTC; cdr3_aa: CASSLVEPRDSEQFF
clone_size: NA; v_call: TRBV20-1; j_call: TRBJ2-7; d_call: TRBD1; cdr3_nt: TGCAGTGCTCCGAAAACCGACAGGGTGGACTACGAGCAGTACTTC; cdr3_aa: CSAPKTDRVDYEQYF
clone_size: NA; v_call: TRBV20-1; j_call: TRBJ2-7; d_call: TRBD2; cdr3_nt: TGCAGTGCTAGAACCGGGACTAGCGGAGGGTCCTACGAGCAGTACTTC; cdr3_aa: CSARTGTSGGSYEQYF
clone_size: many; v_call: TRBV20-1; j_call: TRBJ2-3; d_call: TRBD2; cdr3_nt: TGCAGTGCTCCCGGGTCGGGCGGGAGCGGAACAGATACGCAGTATTTT; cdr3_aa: CSAPGSGGSGTDTQYF
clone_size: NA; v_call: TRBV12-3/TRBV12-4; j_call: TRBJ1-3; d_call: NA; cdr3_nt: TGTGCCAGCAGAAGCACTGGAAACACCATATATTTT; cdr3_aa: CASRSTGNTIYF
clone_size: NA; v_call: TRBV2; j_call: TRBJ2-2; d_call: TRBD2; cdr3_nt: TGTGCCAGCAGTCAGAATCTTGGACTAGGGTACTCCGGGGAGCTGTTTTTT; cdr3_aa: CASSQNLGLGYSGELFF
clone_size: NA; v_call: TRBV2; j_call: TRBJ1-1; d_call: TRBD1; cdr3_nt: TGTGCCAGCATTTTGACAGGGGGCTTGTTTACTGAAGCTTTCTTT; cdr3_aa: CASILTGGLFTEAFF
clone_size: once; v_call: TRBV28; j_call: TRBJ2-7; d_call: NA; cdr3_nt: TGTGCCAGCAGCCCCCCGAGACTAGCCTACGAGCAGTACTTC; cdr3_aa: CASSPPRLAYEQYF
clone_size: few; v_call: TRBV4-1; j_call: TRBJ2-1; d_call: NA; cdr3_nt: TGCGCCAGCAGCCTCATTGGCGGGGAGTATGAGCAGTTCTTC; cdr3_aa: CASSLIGGEYEQFF
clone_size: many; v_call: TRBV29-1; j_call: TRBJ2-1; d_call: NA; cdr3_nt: TGCAGCGTTGAGGTAGGGAACGAGCAGTTCTTC; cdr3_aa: CSVEVGNEQFF
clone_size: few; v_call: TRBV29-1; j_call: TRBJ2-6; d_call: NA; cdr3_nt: TGCAGCGTTGAAACCGGGGCCAACGTCCTGACTTTC; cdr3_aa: CSVETGANVLTF
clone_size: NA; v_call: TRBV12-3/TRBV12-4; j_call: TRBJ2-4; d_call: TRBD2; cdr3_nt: TGTGCCAGCACCCCCGGGGGGAACATTCAGTACTTC; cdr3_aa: CASTPGGNIQYF
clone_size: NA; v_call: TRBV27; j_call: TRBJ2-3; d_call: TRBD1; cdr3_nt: TGTGCCAGCAGTTTATCTCACAGGGGTACAGATACGCAGTATTTT; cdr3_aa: CASSLSHRGTDTQYF
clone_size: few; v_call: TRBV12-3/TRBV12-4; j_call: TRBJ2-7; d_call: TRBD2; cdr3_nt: TGTGCCAGCAGCCCTGACGGACTAGACTACGAGCAGTACTTC; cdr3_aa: CASSPDGLDYEQYF
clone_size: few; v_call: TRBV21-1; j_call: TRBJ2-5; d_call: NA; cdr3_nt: TGTGCCAGCAGCAAAGGGGACAGGATGAAGACCCAGTACTTC; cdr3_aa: CASSKGDRMKTQYF
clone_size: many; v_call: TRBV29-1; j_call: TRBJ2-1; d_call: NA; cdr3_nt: TGCAGCGTTCGTGGGGCCAATGAGCAGTTCTTC; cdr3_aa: CSVRGANEQFF
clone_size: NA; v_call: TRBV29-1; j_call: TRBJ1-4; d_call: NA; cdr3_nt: TGCAGCGTGGAATGGCCGGGACACGGGGAAAAACTGTTTTTT; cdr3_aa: CSVEWPGHGEKLFF
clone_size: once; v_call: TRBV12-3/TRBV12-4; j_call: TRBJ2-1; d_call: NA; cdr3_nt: TGTGCCAGCAGTTTTTATGGAGGACACTACAATGAGCAGTTCTTC; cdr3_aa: CASSFYGGHYNEQFF